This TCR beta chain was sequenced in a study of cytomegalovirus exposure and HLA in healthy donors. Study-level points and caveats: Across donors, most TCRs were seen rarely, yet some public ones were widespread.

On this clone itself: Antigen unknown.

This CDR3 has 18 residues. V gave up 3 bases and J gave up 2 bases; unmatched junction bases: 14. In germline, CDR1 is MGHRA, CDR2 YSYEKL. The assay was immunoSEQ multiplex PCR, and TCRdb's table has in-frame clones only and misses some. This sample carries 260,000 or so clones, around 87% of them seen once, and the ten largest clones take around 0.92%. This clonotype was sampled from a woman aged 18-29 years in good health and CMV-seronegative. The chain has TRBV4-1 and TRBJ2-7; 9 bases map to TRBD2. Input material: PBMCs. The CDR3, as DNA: TGCGCCAGCAGCCACAAAACCACCACTAGCGGGTTTCCCTACGAGCAGTACTTC. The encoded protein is CASSHKTTTSGFPYEQYF.